These 2 T cell receptor beta chains originate from one sample sequenced in a study of T cells in Graves' hyperthyroidism and ophthalmopathy. RNA transcripts yielded amplified TCR beta CDR3 regions. A set of HTBI primers served as the primers for a first-round RT-PCR of the TCR CDR3. TCRdb called the multiplex PCR reads again in MiXCR, with one record for every CDR3 protein. In the table there are 700,000 to 950,000 distinct CDR3 sequences, over 35% of which are singletons. The source material was blood. These receptors were taken from a woman in her thirties or forties with Graves' hyperthyroidism.

This clonotype was picked up many times. The chain links TRBV19 to TRBJ2-2; D is unresolved. Trimming pared 0 bases from V and 11 bases from J, leaving 10 bases between. The germline CDR1 and CDR2 sequences are LNHDA and SQIVND (reference sequence). The CDR3 loop spans 13 amino acids. The chain's CDR3 is CASSIDEEIELFF. The CDR3 DNA reads as TGTGCCAGTAGTATAGATGAGGAAATAGAGCTGTTTTTT.

This clonotype occurred many times. The V call is TRBV10-2, the J call TRBJ1-6, with D possibly TRBD1 on 5 matching bases. Trimming removed 10 bases from V and 7 bases from J, with 14 bases in between. The germline CDR1 and CDR2 sequences are WSHSY and SAAADI. This CDR3 region has 13 residues. The chain's CDR3 is CATMGEWNSPLHF. CDR3 in DNA: TGCGCCACCATGGGGGAATGGAATTCACCCCTCCACTTT.